Following are 10 T cell receptor beta chains from one sample sequenced in a study of T cell responses to AZD1222 COVID-19 vaccine. Using immunoSEQ multiplex PCR, the repertoire was profiled, and TCRdb retains in-frame clones only, with some absent. The sample holds about 140,000 clones, about 90% seen once. The sequences come from peripheral blood, collected on day 0 of AZD1222 vaccination. These receptors were taken from an adult in good health.

This sequence joins TRBV30 and TRBJ2-7, with D maybe TRBD1 (5 bases). The CDR3 sequence is 11 residues long. Germline V gene sequence: CDR1 GTSNPN, CDR2 SVGIG (reference sequence). V was shortened by 7 bases and J by 5 bases, with 12 bases between the two germline ends. Here the CDR3 reads CASEIGDEQYF. CDR3 bases: TGTGCCTCGGAGATAGGGGACGAGCAGTACTTC. The full variable domain, completed using reference TRBV30 and TRBJ2-7, is SQTIHQWPATLVQPVGSPLSLECTVEGTSNPNLYWYRQAAGRGLQLLFYSVGIGQISSEVPQNLSASRPQDRQFILSSKKLLLSDSGFYLCASEIGDEQYFGPGTRLTVT.

This clone appeared once. The chain is built from TRBV6-1 and TRBJ1-3; D remains ambiguous. V was shortened by 3 bases and J by 4 bases, with 7 bases between the two germline ends. The length of the CDR3 is 13 residues. CDR1 MNHNS and CDR2 SASEGT come from the germline V gene. The CDR3, as DNA: TGTGCCAGCAGTGACGAGGTGGGAAACACCATATATTTT. Its protein product is CASSDEVGNTIYF.

V usage is TRBV9 and J usage is TRBJ1-1; D is unclear. In germline, CDR1 is SGDLS, CDR2 YYNGEE. Deletions cut 0 bases from V and 0 bases from J, with 12 bases between. This CDR3 has 16 amino acids. CDR3: CASSVAHSPMNTEAFF. CDR3 in DNA: TGTGCCAGCAGCGTAGCTCACTCACCTATGAACACTGAAGCTTTCTTT.

V is TRBV10-3 and J is TRBJ2-2, with D possibly being TRBD1 (5 bases). The CDR3 contains 12 residues. CDR1 and CDR2 (germline): ENHRY, SYGVKD. V lost 6 bases to trimming and J lost 6 bases, with 8 bases between them. The CDR3 bases are TGTGCCATCAGCGCCAGGGCCGGGGAGCTGTTTTTT. It translates to CAISARAGELFF.

The chain joins TRBV15 to TRBJ1-1, with D perhaps TRBD1 (5 bases). The V gene lost 1 base and the J gene lost 1 base, with 13 bases spanning the gap. The CDR3 is 16 amino acids. Germline CDR1 LNHNV, CDR2 YYDKDF (reference sequence). The CDR3: CATSRGYRPTNTEAFF. The DNA of the CDR3 is TGTGCCACCAGCAGAGGCTACAGGCCGACGAACACTGAAGCTTTCTTT.

This chain links TRBV13 with TRBJ2-2; D is possibly TRBD1 (5 bases). The CDR3 has 17 residues. V was shortened by 1 base and J by 5 bases, with 17 bases between the two germline ends. Germline lookup yields CDR1 PRHDT and CDR2 FYEKMQ (reference sequence). The CDR3 loop is CASSLERQTYPTGELFF. The CDR3 nucleotides are TGTGCCAGCAGCTTAGAGAGACAGACTTATCCTACCGGGGAGCTGTTTTTT.

The chain carries TRBV30 and TRBJ1-1, with unresolved D. The V and J ends lost 3 bases and 4 bases respectively, with 18 bases between them. This CDR3 comprises 15 residues. The germline V gene encodes CDR1 GTSNPN and CDR2 SVGIG (reference sequence). The CDR3 DNA reads TGTGCCTGGAGCTCAGGACCCGGTTCAGGCACTGAAGCTTTCTTT. Protein: CAWSSGPGSGTEAFF.

This chain connects TRBV28 to TRBJ2-1, with TRBD2 as a possible D gene (6 bases). The germline V gene encodes CDR1 MDHEN and CDR2 SYDVKM. The germline V and J ends were trimmed by 5 bases and 7 bases, with 24 bases remaining between them. The CDR3 contains 17 residues. CDR3 amino acids: CASSIPVSGIDLNEQFF. Written as DNA, the CDR3 is TGTGCCAGCAGTATCCCCGTTAGCGGTATTGACCTAAATGAGCAGTTCTTC.

The chain carries TRBV7-9 and TRBJ1-1; no clear D gene. The germline V and J ends were trimmed by 4 bases and 1 base, with 4 bases remaining between them. This CDR3 has 12 amino acids. The germline gives CDR1 SEHNR, CDR2 FQNEAQ (reference sequence). In DNA, the CDR3 is TGTGCCAGCAGCTATTGGAACACTGAAGCTTTCTTT. It codes for CASSYWNTEAFF.

V and J are TRBV12-3 or TRBV12-4 and TRBJ2-1; no clear D. The CDR3 loop spans 12 amino acids. V gave up 4 bases and J gave up 8 bases, with 9 bases separating them. The CDR3 DNA sequence: TGTGCCAGCAGTTATAGGTTCGATGAGCAGTTCTTC. Amino acid sequence: CASSYRFDEQFF.